These 9 T cell receptor beta chains came from one sample sequenced in a study of T cell repertoires in cytomegalovirus infection. MiXCR, run by TCRdb on the reads, gives a single entry per CDR3 protein. The sample lists roughly 860,000 distinct CDR3 sequences, approximately 29% occurring once. For these receptors, no antigen is known. The starting material was cultured CD8+ T cells from PBMCs, obtained from culture after CMV antigen stimulation. The receptors were gathered from a human donor in good health (CMV status not recorded). Some clones in this sample may be carry-over from other donors' samples.

This clonotype was found a few times. The chain has TRBV7-9 and TRBJ2-7, with 10 bases identical to TRBD1. CDR3 length: 15 residues. The V and J ends lost 4 bases and 3 bases, in that order; junction bases with no gene match: 6. Germline loops: CDR1 SEHNR, CDR2 FQNEAQ (reference sequence). In nucleotides, the CDR3 is TGTGCCAGCAGCTCCCGCCGGGACAGGGGCTACGAGCAGTACTTC. Translating it yields CASSSRRDRGYEQYF. Drawing the rest from reference TRBV7-9 and TRBJ2-7, the complete variable domain is DTGVSQNPRHKITKRGQNVTFRCDPISEHNRLYWYRQTLGQGPEFLTYFQNEAQLEKSRLLSDRFSAERPKGSFSTLEIQRTEQGDSAMYLCASSSRRDRGYEQYFGPGTRLTVT.

The CDR3 sequence: CASSHIPAQETQYF. In nucleotides, the CDR3 is TGTGCCAGCAGCCACATACCCGCCCAAGAGACCCAGTACTTC. The chain is built from TRBV27 and TRBJ2-5, with D uncertain. The germline CDR1 and CDR2 sequences are MNHEY and SMNVEV (reference sequence). Trimming stripped 6 bases from V and 1 base from J, with 12 bases between. The CDR3 sequence is 14 residues long.

In its sample, this clonotype was seen once. V is TRBV7-4 and J is TRBJ2-7, with unresolved D. The V end was cut by 5 bases, the J end by 0 bases, with 8 bases between. Per the germline V gene, CDR1 is SGHVT and CDR2 is SQSDAQ. The CDR3 is 13 residues long. The CDR3 region is CASSPTSSYEQYV. For the CDR3, the DNA is TGTGCCAGCAGCCCTACGAGCTCCTACGAGCAGTACGTC.

This clonotype was picked up many times. The chain recombines TRBV7-6 with TRBJ2-6; D is ambiguous. Trimming took off 5 bases at V and 2 bases at J, with 13 bases between the two ends. The CDR3 has 16 residues. Germline CDR1 reads SGHVS; CDR2 reads FNYEAQ. The CDR3 DNA reads TGTGCCAGCAGCGGAAGGTTCCAGGCTGGGGCCAACGTCCTGACTTTC. This gives the protein CASSGRFQAGANVLTF.

This clonotype occurred many times. The rearrangement links TRBV7-2 to TRBJ2-3; D gene uncertain. CDR1 is SGHTA, CDR2 FQGNSA, per germline. This CDR3 region has 15 residues. V dropped 1 base and J dropped 3 bases, with 11 bases sitting between them. This CDR3 is CASSLVLVATDTQYF. The CDR3 nucleotides read TGTGCCAGCAGCTTAGTCCTCGTAGCTACAGATACGCAGTATTTT.

In regard to this clonotype: A far larger clone differs by one base, so this is likely a read error. This chain connects TRBV7-2 to TRBJ2-7, with no clear D. Germline CDR1 and CDR2: SGHTA and FQGNSA. The CDR3 runs 13 residues. The chain's CDR3 is CASSSRGPYEQHF. The CDR3 coding sequence is TGTGCCAGCAGCTCCAGAGGTCCCTACGAGCAGCACTTC.

This clonotype was counted ten times or more. V usage is TRBV6-6 and J usage is TRBJ2-3; D tentatively reads TRBD1 or TRBD2 (6 bases each). Germline CDR1 MNHNY, CDR2 SVGAGI (reference sequence). V was cut by 0 bases and J by 1 base, with 11 bases left in between. This CDR3 has 16 residues. CDR3 bases: TGTGCCAGCAGTTACTCCCCTGGGGGGCGCACAGATACGCAGTATTTT. This gives the protein CASSYSPGGRTDTQYF.

The chain carries TRBV7-2 and TRBJ1-2; D gene unclear. The germline gives CDR1 SGHTA, CDR2 FQGNSA. The CDR3 extends over 13 amino acids. V was cut by 3 bases and J by 7 bases, with 12 bases left in between. DNA of the CDR3: TGTGCCAGCAGCTTCATAAATGGGTTTGGCTACACCTTC. Its translation is CASSFINGFGYTF.

This clonotype was seen only a few times. The rearrangement joins TRBV19 to TRBJ2-3; 9 bases fit TRBD2. CDR3 length equals 16 residues. After removal of 4 bases from V and 6 bases from J, the junction contained 11 bases not matched to a gene. Per the germline V gene, CDR1 is LNHDA and CDR2 is SQIVND (reference sequence). CDR3 region: CASSTPRAGGQDTQYF. The CDR3 nucleotides are TGTGCCAGTAGTACCCCTAGGGCGGGGGGGCAGGATACGCAGTATTTT.